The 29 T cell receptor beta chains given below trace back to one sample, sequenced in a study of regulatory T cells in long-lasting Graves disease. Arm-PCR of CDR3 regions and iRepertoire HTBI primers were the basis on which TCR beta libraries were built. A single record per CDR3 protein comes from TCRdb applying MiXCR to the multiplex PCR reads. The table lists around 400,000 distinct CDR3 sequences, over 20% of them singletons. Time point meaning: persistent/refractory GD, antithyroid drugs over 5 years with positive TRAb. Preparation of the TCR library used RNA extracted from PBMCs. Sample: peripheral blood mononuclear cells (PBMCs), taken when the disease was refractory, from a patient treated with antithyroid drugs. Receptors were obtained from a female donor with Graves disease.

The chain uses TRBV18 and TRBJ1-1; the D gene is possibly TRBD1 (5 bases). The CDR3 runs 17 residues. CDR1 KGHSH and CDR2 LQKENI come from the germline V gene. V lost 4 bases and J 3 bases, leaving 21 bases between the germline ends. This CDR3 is CASSLRDSKMRDTEAFF. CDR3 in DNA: TGTGCCAGCTCACTCCGGGACTCAAAAATGAGGGACACTGAAGCTTTCTTT.

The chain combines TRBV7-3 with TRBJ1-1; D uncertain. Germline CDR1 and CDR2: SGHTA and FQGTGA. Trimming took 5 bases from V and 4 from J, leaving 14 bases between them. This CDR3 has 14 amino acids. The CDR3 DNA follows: TGTGCCAGCAGCCCCTGGGGAGGTTCCACTGAAGCTTTCTTT. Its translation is CASSPWGGSTEAFF.

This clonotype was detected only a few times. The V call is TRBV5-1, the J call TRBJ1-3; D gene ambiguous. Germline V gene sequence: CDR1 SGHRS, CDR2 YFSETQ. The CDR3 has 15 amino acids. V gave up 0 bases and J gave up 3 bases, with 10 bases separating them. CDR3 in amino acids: CASSLVGLSGNTIYF. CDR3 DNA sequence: TGCGCCAGCAGCTTGGTGGGCCTTAGTGGAAACACCATATATTTT.

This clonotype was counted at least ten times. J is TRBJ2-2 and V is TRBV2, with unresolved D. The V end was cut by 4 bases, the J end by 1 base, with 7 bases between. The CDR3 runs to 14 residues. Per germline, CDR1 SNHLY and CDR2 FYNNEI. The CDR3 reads CASSGSENTGELFF. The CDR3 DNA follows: TGTGCCAGCAGTGGTTCTGAGAACACCGGGGAGCTGTTTTTT.

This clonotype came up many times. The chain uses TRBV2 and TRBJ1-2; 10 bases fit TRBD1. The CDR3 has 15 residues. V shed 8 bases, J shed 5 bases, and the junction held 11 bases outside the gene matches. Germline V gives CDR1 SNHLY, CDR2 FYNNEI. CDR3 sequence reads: CASSRARDRGYGYTF. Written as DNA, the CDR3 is TGTGCCAGCTCCCGCGCCCGGGACAGGGGTTATGGCTACACCTTC.

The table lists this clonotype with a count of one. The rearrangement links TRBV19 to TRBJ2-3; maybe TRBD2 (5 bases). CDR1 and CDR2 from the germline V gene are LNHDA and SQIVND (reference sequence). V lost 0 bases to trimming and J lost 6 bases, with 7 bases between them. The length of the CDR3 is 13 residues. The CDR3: CASSIEGLDTQYF. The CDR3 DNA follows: TGTGCCAGTAGTATAGAAGGACTGGATACGCAGTATTTT.

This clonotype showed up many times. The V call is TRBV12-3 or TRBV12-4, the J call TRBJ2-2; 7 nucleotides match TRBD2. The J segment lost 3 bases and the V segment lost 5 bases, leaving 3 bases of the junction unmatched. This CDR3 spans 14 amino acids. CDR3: CASSRDYDTGELFF. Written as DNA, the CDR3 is TGTGCCAGCAGTAGGGACTACGACACCGGGGAGCTGTTTTTT.

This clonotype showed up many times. The DNA for the CDR3 is TGTGCCAGCAGTCCACAGGGGGGAACCTACGAGCAGTACTTC. It translates to CASSPQGGTYEQYF. The J gene is TRBJ2-7, the V gene TRBV12-3 or TRBV12-4, with TRBD1 identical over 8 bases. J lost 2 bases, V lost 5 bases, and 5 bases had no gene match. The CDR3 loop spans 14 amino acids.

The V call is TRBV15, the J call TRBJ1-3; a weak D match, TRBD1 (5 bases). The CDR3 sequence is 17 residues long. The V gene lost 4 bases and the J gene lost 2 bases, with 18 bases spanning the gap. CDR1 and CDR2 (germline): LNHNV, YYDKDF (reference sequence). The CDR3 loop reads CATSTHHGGIAGNTIYF. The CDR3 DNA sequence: TGTGCCACCAGCACCCACCACGGGGGTATTGCTGGAAACACCATATATTTT.

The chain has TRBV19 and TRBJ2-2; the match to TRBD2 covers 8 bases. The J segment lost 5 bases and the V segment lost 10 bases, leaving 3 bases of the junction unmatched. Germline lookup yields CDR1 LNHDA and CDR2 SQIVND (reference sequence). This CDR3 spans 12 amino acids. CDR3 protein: CATRGGTGELFF. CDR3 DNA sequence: TGTGCCACCCGGGGGGGGACCGGGGAGCTGTTTTTT.

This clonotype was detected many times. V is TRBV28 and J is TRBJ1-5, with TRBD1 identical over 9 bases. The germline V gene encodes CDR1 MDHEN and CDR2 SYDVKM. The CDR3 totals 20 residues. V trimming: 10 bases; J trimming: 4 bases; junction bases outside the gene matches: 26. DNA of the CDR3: TGTGCCACCTTTCCTTACGTACGGGGGCCGGGGACAGGGAGGAATCAGCCCCAGCATTTT. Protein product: CATFPYVRGPGTGRNQPQHF.

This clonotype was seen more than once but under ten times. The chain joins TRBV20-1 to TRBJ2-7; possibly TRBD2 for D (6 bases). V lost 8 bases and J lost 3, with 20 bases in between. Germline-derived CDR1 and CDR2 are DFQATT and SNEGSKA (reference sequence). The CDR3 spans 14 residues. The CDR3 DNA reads TGCAGTACCCAGAGCGGGCGGGTCGACTACGAGCAGTACTTC. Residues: CSTQSGRVDYEQYF.

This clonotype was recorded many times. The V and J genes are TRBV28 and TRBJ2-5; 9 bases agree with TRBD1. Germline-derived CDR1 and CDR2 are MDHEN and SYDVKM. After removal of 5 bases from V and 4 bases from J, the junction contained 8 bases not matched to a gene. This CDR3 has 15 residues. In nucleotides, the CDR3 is TGTGCCAGCAGTAGTGGTACAGGGGGCTTAGAGACCCAGTACTTC. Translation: CASSSGTGGLETQYF.

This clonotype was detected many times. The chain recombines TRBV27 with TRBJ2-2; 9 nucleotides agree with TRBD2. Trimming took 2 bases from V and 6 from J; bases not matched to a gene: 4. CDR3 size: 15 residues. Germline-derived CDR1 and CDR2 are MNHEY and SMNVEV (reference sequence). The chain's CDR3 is CASSLAGGVAGELFF. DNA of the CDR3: TGTGCCAGCAGTTTAGCGGGAGGGGTCGCCGGGGAGCTGTTTTTT.

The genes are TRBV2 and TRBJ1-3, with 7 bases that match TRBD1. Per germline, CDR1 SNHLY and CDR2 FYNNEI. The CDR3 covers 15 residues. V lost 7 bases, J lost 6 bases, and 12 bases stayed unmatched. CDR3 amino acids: CASTPDRTLPNTIYF. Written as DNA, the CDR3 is TGTGCCAGCACTCCGGACAGGACTCTGCCAAACACCATATATTTT. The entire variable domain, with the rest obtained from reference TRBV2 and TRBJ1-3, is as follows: EPEVTQTPSHQVTQMGQEVILRCVPISNHLYFYWYRQILGQKVEFLVSFYNNEISEKSEIFDDQFSVERPDGSNFTLKIRSTKLEDSAMYFCASTPDRTLPNTIYFGEGSWLTVV.

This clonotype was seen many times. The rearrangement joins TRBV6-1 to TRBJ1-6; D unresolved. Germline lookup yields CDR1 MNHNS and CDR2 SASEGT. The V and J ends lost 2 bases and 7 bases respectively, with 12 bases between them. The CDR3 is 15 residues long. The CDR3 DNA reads TGTGCCAGCAGTGAATTTGGCAGAAACAATTCACCCCTCCACTTT. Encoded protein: CASSEFGRNNSPLHF.

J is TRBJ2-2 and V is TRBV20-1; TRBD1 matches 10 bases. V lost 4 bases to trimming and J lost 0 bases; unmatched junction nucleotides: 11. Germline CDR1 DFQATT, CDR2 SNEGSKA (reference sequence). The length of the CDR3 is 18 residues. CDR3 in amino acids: CSAIRGQGTSANTGELFF. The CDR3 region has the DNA TGCAGTGCTATCCGGGGACAGGGGACATCCGCGAACACCGGGGAGCTGTTTTTT.

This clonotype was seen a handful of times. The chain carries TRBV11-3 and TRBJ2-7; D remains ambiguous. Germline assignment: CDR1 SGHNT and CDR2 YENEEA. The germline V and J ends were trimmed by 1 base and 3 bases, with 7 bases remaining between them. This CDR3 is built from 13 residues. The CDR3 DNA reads TGTGCCAGCAGCTTAGGTTACATCTACGAGCAGTACTTC. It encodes CASSLGYIYEQYF.

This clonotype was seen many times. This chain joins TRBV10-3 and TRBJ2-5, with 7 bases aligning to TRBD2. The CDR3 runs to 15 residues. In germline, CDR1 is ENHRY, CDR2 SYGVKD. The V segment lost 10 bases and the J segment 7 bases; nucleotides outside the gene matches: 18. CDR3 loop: CATTEGSGALRTQYF. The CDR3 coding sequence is TGTGCCACAACCGAGGGGAGCGGGGCCCTTCGGACCCAGTACTTC.

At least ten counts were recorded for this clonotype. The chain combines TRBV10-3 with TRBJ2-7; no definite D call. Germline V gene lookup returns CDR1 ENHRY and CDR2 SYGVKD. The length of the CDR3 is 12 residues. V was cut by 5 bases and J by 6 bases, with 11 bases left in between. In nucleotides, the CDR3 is TGTGCCATCAGTCAACCTAACGGCGAGCAGTACTTC. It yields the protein CAISQPNGEQYF.

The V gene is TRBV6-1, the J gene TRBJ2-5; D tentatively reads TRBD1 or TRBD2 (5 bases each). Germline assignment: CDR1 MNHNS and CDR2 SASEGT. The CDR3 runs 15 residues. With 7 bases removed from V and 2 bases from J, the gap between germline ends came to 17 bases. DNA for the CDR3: TGTGCCAGCAATGAGGGGACCGCCTATCAAGAGACCCAGTACTTC. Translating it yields CASNEGTAYQETQYF.

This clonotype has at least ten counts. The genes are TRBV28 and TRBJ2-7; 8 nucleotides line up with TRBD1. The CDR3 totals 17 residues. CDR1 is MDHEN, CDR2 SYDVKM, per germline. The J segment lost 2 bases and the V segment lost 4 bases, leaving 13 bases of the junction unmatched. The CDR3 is CASSSITGGLNPYEQYF. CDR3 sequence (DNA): TGTGCCAGCAGTTCAATAACAGGGGGGCTAAACCCCTACGAGCAGTACTTC.

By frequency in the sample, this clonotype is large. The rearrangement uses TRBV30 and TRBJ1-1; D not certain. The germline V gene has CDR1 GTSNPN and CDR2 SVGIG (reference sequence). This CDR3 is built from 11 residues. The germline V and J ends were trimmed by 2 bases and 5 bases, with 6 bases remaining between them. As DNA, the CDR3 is TGTGCCTGGAGTCCCGGTACTGAAGCTTTCTTT. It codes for CAWSPGTEAFF.

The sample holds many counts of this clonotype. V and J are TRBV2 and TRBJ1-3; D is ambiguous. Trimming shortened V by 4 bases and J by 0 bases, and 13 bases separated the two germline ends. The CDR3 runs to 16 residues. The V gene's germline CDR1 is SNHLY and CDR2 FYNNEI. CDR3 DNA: TGTGCCAGCAGTGGGGTGACACACAACTCTGGAAACACCATATATTTT. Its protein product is CASSGVTHNSGNTIYF.

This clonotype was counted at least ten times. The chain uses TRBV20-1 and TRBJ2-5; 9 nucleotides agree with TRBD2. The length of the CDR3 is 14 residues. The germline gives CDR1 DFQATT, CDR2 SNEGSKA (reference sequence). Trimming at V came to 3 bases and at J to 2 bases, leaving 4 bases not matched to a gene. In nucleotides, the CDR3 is TGCAGTGCTAGTTCTAGCGGGGTACAAGAGACCCAGTACTTC. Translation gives CSASSSGVQETQYF.

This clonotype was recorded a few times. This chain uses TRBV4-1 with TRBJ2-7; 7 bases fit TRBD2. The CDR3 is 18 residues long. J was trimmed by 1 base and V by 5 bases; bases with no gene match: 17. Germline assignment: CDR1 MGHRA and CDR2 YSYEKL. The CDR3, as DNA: TGCGCCAGCAGCATAGGCCGTCTTGGGGGACTACAATCCTACGAGCAGTACTTC. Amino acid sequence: CASSIGRLGGLQSYEQYF.

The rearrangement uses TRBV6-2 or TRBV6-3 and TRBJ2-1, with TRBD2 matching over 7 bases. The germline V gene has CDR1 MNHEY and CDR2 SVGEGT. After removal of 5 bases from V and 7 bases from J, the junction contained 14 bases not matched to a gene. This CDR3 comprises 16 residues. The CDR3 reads CASSEPRGGRVNEQFF. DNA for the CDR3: TGTGCCAGCAGTGAACCGAGGGGCGGGAGAGTGAATGAGCAGTTCTTC.

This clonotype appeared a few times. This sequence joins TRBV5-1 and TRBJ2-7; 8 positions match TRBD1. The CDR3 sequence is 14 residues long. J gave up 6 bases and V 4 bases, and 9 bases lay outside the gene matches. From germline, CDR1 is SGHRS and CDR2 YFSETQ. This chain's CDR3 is CASSLRQGKAEQYF. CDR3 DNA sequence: TGCGCCAGCAGCCTGAGACAGGGGAAGGCCGAGCAGTACTTC.

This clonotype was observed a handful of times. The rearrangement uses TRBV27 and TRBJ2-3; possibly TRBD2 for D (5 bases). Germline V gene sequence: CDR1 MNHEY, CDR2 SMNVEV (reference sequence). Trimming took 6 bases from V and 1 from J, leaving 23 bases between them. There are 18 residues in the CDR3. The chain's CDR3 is CASSPQTVSGPRTDTQYF. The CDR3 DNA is TGTGCCAGCAGCCCACAAACGGTCAGCGGTCCGCGCACAGATACGCAGTATTTT.